This T cell receptor beta chain was documented in a study of CD8 T cells in ankylosing spondylitis. This clonotype was found a few times. Antigen unknown. V gave up 1 base and J gave up 4 bases, with 7 bases separating them. CDR1 and CDR2 from the germline V gene are LGHDT and YNNKEL (reference sequence). CDR3 length: 14 amino acids. Library preparation for TCR beta used quantitative 5'-RACE with molecular barcodes. TCRdb called the 5' RACE reads again in MiXCR, with one record for every CDR3 protein. The repertoire includes 500,000 to 550,000 distinct CDR3 sequences, more than 9.5% of them detected once, and approximately 6.3% sits in the top ten. General study points: Some of these motif variants have turned up before, in reports on reactive arthritis synovial fluid and blood. A motif in TCR beta, a set of eight or nine highly homologous variants, appeared characteristic of ankylosing spondylitis blood.

The V and J genes are TRBV3-1 and TRBJ1-4; D is undetermined. Specimen: blood, either unsorted or a sorted T cell fraction (not recorded which). The receptor's source is a male donor with ankylosing spondylitis. The CDR3 protein is CASSQGHSNEKLFF. CDR3 DNA: TGTGCCAGCAGCCAAGGACATAGTAATGAAAAACTGTTTTTT.